The TCR beta chain described here comes from a study of blood T cells in healthy people across ages (dated by TCRdb to the mid-2010s). For the study in its entirety: In model experiments, template switching captured about one uniquely barcoded TCR beta cDNA molecule for every two T cells. The study measured age-related changes in TCR beta repertoire diversity using deep sequencing normalized with unique cDNA molecular identifiers. Donors were grouped into four age groups: young (average 16 years), middle-aged (approximately 41), aged (about 59) and long-lived (just over 80). To avoid experimental bias, donors of different ages were randomly spread across the sequencing lanes. For two donors (one aged 18 to 29 and one aged 80 or older), the study analyzed two additional independent replicas of 1 million unique cDNA reads from the same blood draw.

To prepare the library, 5' RACE was applied. Sequencing relied on an Illumina HiSeq 2500. A second about 7 to 12 cycle PCR used a sample-barcoded 5' primer and a J-beta primer mix. A unique molecular identifier was introduced onto each TCR beta cDNA molecule by a template-switch 5' adaptor carrying 12 random nucleotides. Each sample yielded at least 2.5 million CDR3-containing paired-end reads. All of the RNA was converted into first-strand cDNA using the Mint cDNA synthesis kit, with a TRBC-specific oligonucleotide serving as the primer. Following uracil-DNA glycosylase treatment, all cDNA underwent a first 18-cycle PCR with the universal primers M1SS and BC2_uni_R. Per the original workflow: Normalization of each sample was performed by random selection of 1 million high-quality reads, each carrying a distinct molecular identifier. Reads sharing molecular identifiers were discarded rather than binned into consensus sequences. MiTCR, with a Q25 quality threshold and the strictest error-elimination algorithm, was used for CDR3 identification, clonotype clustering and error correction. Lower-bound total TCR beta diversity was estimated with a nonparametric unseen species model using Euler transformation. The raw public reads went through TCRdb reprocessing: fastp at Q25, MiXCR clone calling, in-frame beta chains kept. Rows are combined by CDR3 protein, so each entry shows the most common genes and DNA. TCRdb's processing, not the study's, gives the V and J calls here. The sample data list 920,000 or so distinct CDR3 sequences, and over 35% of these were observed just once. Jointly, the top ten make up 18% of the sample.

CDR1 and CDR2, looked up from the germline V gene, are MGHRA and YSYEKL. The CDR3 contains 18 residues, cysteine and phenylalanine counted. The retained sequence is limited to the CDR3, 54 bases, with the frame set at the first base. V drops 1 base and J drops 4 bases, leaving 22 bases in between. Beyond this particular receptor, the publication reports: Estimates of total diversity based on one million sequenced T cells were regarded as lower bounds and as underestimates. Conclusive comparison of naive and antigen-experienced compartments was prevented by the profiling of bulk unsorted PBMCs. There was a strong correlation between observed TCR beta diversity and the percentage of naive T cells measured by flow cytometry. Compared with the aged group, more naive CD4+ T cells, fewer expanded clones and increased TCR diversity were shown by the long-lived group, suggesting age selection. Donor CMV infection status was unknown, potentially confounding age-related changes in expanded clonotypes. Observed TCR beta diversity per million T cells fell roughly linearly with age, and a significant reduction was already apparent by age roughly 40.

Points on this clonotype: Its antigen is unknown. The input lacks base qualities; no much larger clone sits a single base away.

The donors were a few dozen Caucasian individuals from Russia, aged about 6 to 95 years, who were systemically healthy. Each donor gave approximately 9.3 milliliters of peripheral blood, collected into EDTA-treated Vacutainer tubes. Ficoll-Paque density-gradient centrifugation was used to isolate PBMCs, with at least 7 million per sample. Trizol reagent was used to extract total RNA from PBMCs, with at least 6 micrograms per sample. The percentages of naive CD45RAhigh/CD27high T cells were determined by flow cytometry on a PBMC aliquot from every donor. Sequences were obtained from blood. The sequence was collected from a woman in her fifties or sixties in good health. Recombination linked TRBV4-1 to TRBJ1-2; the D gene is possibly TRBD1, with 5 bases matching. In nucleotides, the sequence is TGCGCCAGCAGCCAAGTGGGGGGGGAGCTTCCTAGGGGCTATGGCTACACCTTC. This sequence encodes CASSQVGGELPRGYGYTF.